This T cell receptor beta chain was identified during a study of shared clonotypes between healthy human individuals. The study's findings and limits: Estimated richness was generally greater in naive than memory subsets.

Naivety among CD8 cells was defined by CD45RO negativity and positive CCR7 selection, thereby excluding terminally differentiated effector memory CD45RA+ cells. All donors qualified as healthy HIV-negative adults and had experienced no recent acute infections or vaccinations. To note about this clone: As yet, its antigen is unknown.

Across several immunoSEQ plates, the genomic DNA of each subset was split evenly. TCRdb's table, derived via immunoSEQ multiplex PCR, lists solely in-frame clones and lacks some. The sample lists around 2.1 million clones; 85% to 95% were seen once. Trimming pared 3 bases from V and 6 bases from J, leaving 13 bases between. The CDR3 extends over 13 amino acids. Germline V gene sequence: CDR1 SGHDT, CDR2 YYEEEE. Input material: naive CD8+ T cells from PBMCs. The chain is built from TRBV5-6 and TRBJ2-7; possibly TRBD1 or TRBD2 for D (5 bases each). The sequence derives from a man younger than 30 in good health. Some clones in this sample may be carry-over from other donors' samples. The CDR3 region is CASSWGSNGEQYF. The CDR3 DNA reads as TGTGCCAGCAGCTGGGGGAGTAATGGCGAGCAGTACTTC.